These 28 T cell receptor beta chains originate from one sample sequenced in a study of blood T cell repertoires in COVID-19. The table came from immunoSEQ multiplex PCR; TCRdb's copy has only in-frame clones and leaves some out. The table records about 300,000 clones, 70% to 90% of them present only once. Sample: peripheral blood. The receptors originated from a man between 65 and 85 years old with acute or convalescent COVID-19.

V and J are TRBV19 and TRBJ2-1, with 7 bases lining up with TRBD2. J gave up 1 base and V 2 bases, and 11 bases lay outside the gene matches. Germline-derived CDR1 and CDR2 are LNHDA and SQIVND (reference sequence). The CDR3 is made up of 18 amino acids. CDR3 protein: CASSIKGQLRGSYNEQFF. In DNA form, the CDR3 reads TGTGCCAGTAGTATAAAGGGCCAGTTGCGGGGGTCCTACAATGAGCAGTTCTTC.

Comment on this clone: Sequence at one end of the junction differs from germline and may be a read error. The gene calls are TRBV5-4 and TRBJ1-6; D is unresolved. This CDR3 has 15 residues. CDR1 is SGHNT and CDR2 is YYREEE in the germline V gene (reference sequence). CDR3 region: CASSLDGEAYSPLHF. CDR3 nucleotides: TGTGCCAGCAGTTTGGACGGAGAAGCTTATTCACCCCTCCACTTT.

A note on this clone: Other DNA sequences in the same sample also yield this CDR3. This chain uses TRBV5-1 with TRBJ2-7; 8 bases align to TRBD1. Germline assignment: CDR1 SGHRS and CDR2 YFSETQ. V shed 0 bases and J 4 bases; nucleotides not matched to a gene: 3. The CDR3 covers 14 residues. Here the CDR3 reads CASSLAQGAYEQYF. The CDR3 DNA sequence: TGCGCCAGCAGCTTGGCGCAGGGGGCTTACGAGCAGTACTTC.

V gene TRBV18 combines with J gene TRBJ1-1, with unresolved D. V was clipped by 8 bases and J by 6 bases, with 25 bases between them. The CDR3 covers 16 residues. Looked up from germline, CDR1 is KGHSH and CDR2 is LQKENI. CDR3 loop: CASTTSGLLGSAEAFF. The CDR3 DNA is TGTGCCAGCACCACCAGTGGATTGCTAGGGAGTGCTGAAGCTTTCTTT.

This chain joins TRBV19 and TRBJ1-5, with D tentatively TRBD1 (6 bases). V dropped 1 base and J dropped 1 base, with 17 bases sitting between them. The CDR3 length is 18 residues. CDR1 is LNHDA and CDR2 is SQIVND in the germline V gene (reference sequence). The DNA of the CDR3 is TGTGCCAGTAGTATAGGGTGGCGGGGGCGGAGAAGCAATCAGCCCCAGCATTTT. This codes for CASSIGWRGRRSNQPQHF. Together with reference TRBV19 and TRBJ1-5, the CDR3 gives the full variable domain: DGGITQSPKYLFRKEGQNVTLSCEQNLNHDAMYWYRQDPGQGLRLIYYSQIVNDFQKGDIAEGYSVSREKKESFPLTVTSAQKNPTAFYLCASSIGWRGRRSNQPQHFGDGTRLSIL.

V and J are TRBV27 and TRBJ2-3, with 13 bases aligning to TRBD2. V shed 5 bases, J shed 6 bases, and the junction held 5 bases outside the gene matches. The CDR3 has 15 residues. CDR1 and CDR2 from the germline V gene are MNHEY and SMNVEV (reference sequence). This CDR3 is CASSIWTSGGDTQYF. The CDR3 DNA follows: TGTGCCAGCAGTATATGGACTAGCGGGGGTGATACGCAGTATTTT.

This clone was found once. The chain recombines TRBV6-5 with TRBJ1-4, with no clear D. V lost 4 bases, J lost 8 bases, and 8 bases lay in between. The CDR3 length is 12 residues. Per germline, CDR1 MNHEY and CDR2 SVGAGI. The chain's CDR3 is CASSSPGEKLFF. The CDR3 nucleotides read TGTGCCAGCAGTTCACCGGGAGAAAAACTGTTTTTT.

The chain links TRBV2 to TRBJ2-3; D is perhaps TRBD2 (6 bases). Deletions cut 4 bases from V and 1 base from J, with 15 bases between. The CDR3 covers 16 residues. The V gene's germline CDR1 is SNHLY and CDR2 FYNNEI. As DNA, the CDR3 is TGTGCCAGCAGTGGGGGAAGCGGGTGGGGCACAGATACGCAGTATTTT. Translation gives CASSGGSGWGTDTQYF. The full variable domain, rest sourced from reference TRBV2 and TRBJ2-3, is EPEVTQTPSHQVTQMGQEVILRCVPISNHLYFYWYRQILGQKVEFLVSFYNNEISEKSEIFDDQFSVERPDGSNFTLKIRSTKLEDSAMYFCASSGGSGWGTDTQYFGPGTRLTVL.

The chain employs TRBV2 and TRBJ2-7, with D perhaps matching TRBD1 (7 bases). CDR1 SNHLY and CDR2 FYNNEI come from the germline V gene. The CDR3 extends over 16 amino acids. V was cut by 5 bases and J by 3 bases, with 20 bases left in between. CDR3 region: CASSRGSQGGVYEQYF. The CDR3 nucleotides are TGTGCCAGCAGTAGGGGGTCCCAGGGGGGTGTCTACGAGCAGTACTTC.

At least ten counts were recorded for this clone. The chain joins TRBV7-9 to TRBJ1-3; 7 bases map to TRBD1. Trimming cost V 4 bases and J 4 bases; bases outside gene matches: 10. Germline lookup yields CDR1 SEHNR and CDR2 FQNEAQ (reference sequence). There are 16 residues in the CDR3. CDR3 DNA: TGTGCCAGCAGCTCAACCACCGGGACAGACGGAAACACCATATATTTT. Amino acid sequence: CASSSTTGTDGNTIYF.

The CDR3 sequence is CASSLMAQNTEAFF. In DNA, the CDR3 is TGTGCCAGCAGCTTAATGGCACAGAACACTGAAGCTTTCTTT. J is TRBJ1-1 and V is TRBV7-3; no clear D. The germline V and J ends were trimmed by 1 base and 1 base, with 7 bases remaining between them. Germline V gene sequence: CDR1 SGHTA, CDR2 FQGTGA. CDR3 size: 14 residues.

The chain couples TRBV5-4 to TRBJ2-3, with D uncertain. This CDR3 contains 16 residues. V shed 4 bases and J shed 0 bases, with 15 bases lying between them. Germline CDR1 SGHNT, CDR2 YYREEE (reference sequence). The CDR3 DNA reads as TGTGCCAGCAGCCCTCCTAACTCCATGAGCACAGATACGCAGTATTTT. This gives the protein CASSPPNSMSTDTQYF.

The CDR3 region is CASSMTSVNSYEQYF. CDR3 sequence (DNA): TGTGCCAGTAGTATGACTAGCGTCAACTCATACGAGCAGTACTTC. This chain links TRBV19 with TRBJ2-7; 8 nucleotides align to TRBD2. There are 15 residues in the CDR3. Germline lookup yields CDR1 LNHDA and CDR2 SQIVND (reference sequence). V shed 3 bases and J 4 bases; nucleotides not matched to a gene: 8.

The chain combines TRBV15 with TRBJ1-1; 9 bases are shared with TRBD1. There are 15 residues in the CDR3. Trimming took 3 bases from V and 5 from J; bases not matched to a gene: 7. Germline CDR1 reads LNHNV; CDR2 reads YYDKDF (reference sequence). The CDR3 DNA reads TGTGCCACCAGCAGGGCTGGGACAGGGAATACTGAAGCTTTCTTT. As protein: CATSRAGTGNTEAFF. The whole variable domain, remainder taken from reference TRBV15 and TRBJ1-1, is DAMVIQNPRYQVTQFGKPVTLSCSQTLNHNVMYWYQQKSSQAPKLLFHYYDKDFNNEADTPDNFQSRRPNTSFCFLDIRSPGLGDTAMYLCATSRAGTGNTEAFFGQGTRLTVV.

V and J are TRBV3-1 (or the pseudogene TRBV3-2) and TRBJ2-5; tentatively, D is TRBD1 (5 bases). This CDR3 spans 13 amino acids. V lost 3 bases, J lost 2 bases, and 7 bases lay in between. Germline V lookup: CDR1 LGHDT, CDR2 YNNKEL (reference sequence). CDR3 coding DNA: TGTGCCAGCAGCCAGGACATGCAAGAGACCCAGTACTTC. It translates to CASSQDMQETQYF.

This chain joins TRBV6-1 and TRBJ2-3, with D hard to call. Per the germline V gene, CDR1 is MNHNS and CDR2 is SASEGT. With 0 bases removed from V and 2 bases from J, the gap between germline ends came to 15 bases. The CDR3 is 17 residues long. The CDR3 bases are TGTGCCAGCAGTGAAGCAAATTTCGCGTATAACACAGATACGCAGTATTTT. Translated: CASSEANFAYNTDTQYF.

The V gene is TRBV30, the J gene TRBJ1-5; D unclear. V was trimmed by 2 bases and J by 6 bases, leaving 11 bases between them. Per germline, CDR1 GTSNPN and CDR2 SVGIG (reference sequence). This CDR3 spans 13 amino acids. DNA for the CDR3: TGTGCCTGGAGTAGTGGGAGTCTTCAGCCCCAGCATTTT. Translated, it gives CAWSSGSLQPQHF.

The rearrangement links TRBV11-3 to TRBJ2-1; D may be TRBD2 (6 bases). The CDR3 runs 17 residues. Per germline, CDR1 SGHNT and CDR2 YENEEA. V gave up 3 bases and J gave up 2 bases, with 17 bases separating them. CDR3 nucleotides: TGTGCCAGCAGCTTGGAAGAGCGGTGGGAGGCCTACAATGAGCAGTTCTTC. It encodes CASSLEERWEAYNEQFF.

This chain's CDR3 is CASSLAGGFDNEQFF. DNA for the CDR3: TGTGCCAGCAGTCTAGCGGGGGGTTTCGACAATGAGCAGTTCTTC. The chain employs TRBV7-6 and TRBJ2-1, with 11 bases fitting TRBD2. This CDR3 is 15 amino acids long. Germline V gene data show CDR1 as SGHVS and CDR2 as FNYEAQ. Unmatched junction bases numbered 6, after V lost 6 bases and J lost 5 bases. The whole variable domain, filled in from reference TRBV7-6 and TRBJ2-1, reads GAGVSQSPRYKVTKRGQDVALRCDPISGHVSLYWYRQALGQGPEFLTYFNYEAQQDKSGLPNDRFSAERPEGSISTLTIQRTEQRDSAMYRCASSLAGGFDNEQFFGPGTRLTVL.

V is TRBV20-1 and J is TRBJ2-5; the D gene is possibly TRBD1 (6 bases). CDR1 and CDR2 (germline): DFQATT, SNEGSKA (reference sequence). CDR3 length: 11 residues. Trimming removed 6 bases from V and 4 bases from J, with 9 bases in between. The CDR3 spells CSAQGGETQYF. Here the CDR3 DNA reads TGCAGTGCCCAAGGGGGAGAGACCCAGTACTTC.

The gene calls are TRBV7-8 and TRBJ2-3; D is possibly TRBD2 (6 bases). The CDR3 has 13 residues. Germline loops: CDR1 SGHVS, CDR2 FQNEAQ. The V and J ends lost 0 bases and 11 bases respectively, with 12 bases between them. This CDR3 is CASSLAGGFGQYF. CDR3 sequence (DNA): TGTGCCAGCAGCTTAGCGGGGGGATTCGGGCAGTATTTT.

The rearrangement joins TRBV6-5 to TRBJ2-1, with 7 nucleotides matching TRBD1. Trimming removed 7 bases from V and 4 bases from J; junction bases left unmatched: 7. CDR1 is MNHEY, CDR2 SVGAGI, per germline. This CDR3 contains 14 residues. The DNA for the CDR3 is TGTGCCAGCAACCGACCGGGACAGTACAATGAGCAGTTCTTC. It is translated as CASNRPGQYNEQFF.

The rearrangement uses TRBV4-2 and TRBJ2-5; a weak D match, TRBD2 (6 bases). Germline CDR1 reads LGHNA; CDR2 reads YNFKEQ. This CDR3 contains 16 residues. V gave up 3 bases and J gave up 4 bases, with 18 bases separating them. The CDR3 protein is CASSQGVAGLGETQYF. The DNA for the CDR3 is TGTGCCAGCAGCCAGGGGGTCGCGGGGCTGGGAGAGACCCAGTACTTC.

A note on this clone: Other DNA sequences within the sample encode an identical CDR3. V gene TRBV7-9 combines with J gene TRBJ1-1, with 9 bases that match TRBD1. The germline CDR1 and CDR2 sequences are SEHNR and FQNEAQ (reference sequence). The CDR3 sequence is 13 residues long. V was pared by 4 bases and J by 5 bases, with 2 bases of the junction left unmatched. CDR3 in amino acids: CASSSQGATEAFF. CDR3 DNA: TGTGCCAGCAGCTCACAGGGGGCTACTGAAGCTTTCTTT.

V gene TRBV4-1 combines with J gene TRBJ2-3, with a possible D match to TRBD2 (6 bases). The length of the CDR3 is 19 residues. Germline V gives CDR1 MGHRA, CDR2 YSYEKL. Trimming took 1 base from V and 0 from J, leaving 20 bases between them. The CDR3 here is CASSQGRGAGRASTDTQYF. The DNA for the CDR3 is TGCGCCAGCAGCCAAGGACGAGGGGCGGGGCGGGCTAGCACAGATACGCAGTATTTT.

This chain links TRBV6-1 with TRBJ2-1; no reliable D call. V was cut by 0 bases and J by 5 bases, with 11 bases left in between. CDR3 size: 15 residues. CDR1 MNHNS and CDR2 SASEGT come from the germline V gene. The DNA for the CDR3 is TGTGCCAGCAGTGAAGCGTTACTACAAGACAATGAGCAGTTCTTC. Its protein is CASSEALLQDNEQFF.

This clone was counted a few times. This rearrangement joins TRBV7-9 to TRBJ1-4; tentative D call: TRBD1 (5 bases). Germline V gives CDR1 SEHNR, CDR2 FQNEAQ (reference sequence). The CDR3 is 15 amino acids. The CDR3 sequence is CAAGVGVGPNEKLFF. In DNA form, the CDR3 reads TGTGCTGCGGGGGTAGGGGTCGGACCTAATGAAAAACTGTTTTTT. Full variable domain (outside the CDR3, taken from reference TRBV7-9 and TRBJ1-4): DTGVSQNPRHKITKRGQNVTFRCDPISEHNRLYWYRQTLGQGPEFLTYFQNEAQLEKSRLLSDRFSAERPKGSFSTLEIQRTEQGDSAMYLCAAGVGVGPNEKLFFGSGTQLSVL.

J is TRBJ1-1 and V is TRBV18, with D unclear. The length of the CDR3 is 13 residues. V lost 0 bases, J lost 5 bases, and 7 bases lay in between. Germline V CDR1 and CDR2: KGHSH, LQKENI. In DNA, the CDR3 is TGTGCCAGCTCACCACCCGTTCTTACTGAAGCTTTCTTT. It is translated as CASSPPVLTEAFF.